What follows describes a single TCR beta chain. V lost 3 bases and J 6 bases, leaving 15 bases between the germline ends. This CDR3 comprises 14 residues. The germline gives CDR1 LGHDT, CDR2 YNNKEL (reference sequence). This specimen comes from a study of blood T cell repertoires in COVID-19. About the research overall: Donors in the United States, Italy and Spain gave samples during acute or convalescent COVID-19. T cells, B-cell-depleted T cells, or PBMCs provided the cDNA or gDNA that served as material.

Original processing methods: Amplification from reference gene primers served as the basis for estimated nucleated cell counts. Sequencing used immunoSEQ multiplex PCR; TCRdb keeps in-frame clones, though not all of them. The V and J calls and clone size come from that table; D and trimming were worked out from the DNA. The data show 95,000 to 130,000 clones, over 65% seen once. The sequenced sample was peripheral blood. The source is a man between 25 and 39 years old with acute or convalescent COVID-19. The chain joins TRBV3-1 (or the pseudogene TRBV3-2) to TRBJ2-7; TRBD2 might be the D (6 bases). The DNA of the CDR3 is TGTGCCAGCAGCCACGGGGGATCAATGGGCGAGCAGTACTTC. Protein sequence: CASSHGGSMGEQYF.